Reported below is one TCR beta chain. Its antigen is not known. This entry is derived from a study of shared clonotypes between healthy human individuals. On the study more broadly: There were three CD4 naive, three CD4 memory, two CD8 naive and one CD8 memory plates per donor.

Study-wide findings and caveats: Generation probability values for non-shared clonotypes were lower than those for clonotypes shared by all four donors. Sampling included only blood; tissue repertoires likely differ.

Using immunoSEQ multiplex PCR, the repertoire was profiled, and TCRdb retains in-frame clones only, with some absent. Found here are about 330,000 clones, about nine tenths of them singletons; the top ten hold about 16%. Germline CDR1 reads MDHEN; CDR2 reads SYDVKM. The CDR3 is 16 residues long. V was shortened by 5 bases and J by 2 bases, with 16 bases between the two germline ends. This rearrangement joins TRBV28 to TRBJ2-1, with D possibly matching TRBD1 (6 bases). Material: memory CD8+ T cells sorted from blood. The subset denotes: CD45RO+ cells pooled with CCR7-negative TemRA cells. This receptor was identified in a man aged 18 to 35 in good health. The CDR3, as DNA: TGTGCCAGCAGTACCTTCTCGGACAGTACCTACAATGAGCAGTTCTTC. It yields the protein CASSTFSDSTYNEQFF.